Following are 14 T cell receptor beta chains from one sample sequenced in a study of blood T cell repertoires in COVID-19. The protocol was immunoSEQ multiplex PCR, while the TCRdb copy is restricted to in-frame clones and leaves out a portion. Counted here are some 170,000 clones, approximately 80% occurring once; the ten biggest clones make up approximately 10%. Sequencing used peripheral blood. These receptors were taken from a human donor in a cohort sampled during active COVID-19.

The gene calls are TRBV19 and TRBJ1-1; TRBD1 might be the D (5 bases). The CDR3 totals 14 residues. From germline, CDR1 is LNHDA and CDR2 SQIVND (reference sequence). Deletions cut 7 bases from V and 5 bases from J, with 17 bases between. The CDR3 protein is CASTVAGRPTEAFF. DNA of the CDR3: TGTGCCAGTACCGTAGCGGGGCGTCCTACTGAAGCTTTCTTT.

CDR3 sequence reads: CASSSLGGNTEAFF. The CDR3 DNA is TGTGCCAGCAGCTCCCTGGGAGGAAACACTGAAGCTTTCTTT. The rearrangement uses TRBV7-2 and TRBJ1-1, with unresolved D. This CDR3 region has 14 residues. The V gene's germline CDR1 is SGHTA and CDR2 FQGNSA. V lost 4 bases and J lost 2, with 11 bases in between. Full variable domain (rest looked up from reference TRBV7-2 and TRBJ1-1): GAGVSQSPSNKVTEKGKDVELRCDPISGHTALYWYRQSLGQGLEFLIYFQGNSAPDKSGLPSDRFSAERTGGSVSTLTIQRTQQEDSAVYLCASSSLGGNTEAFFGQGTRLTVV.

J is TRBJ1-2 and V is TRBV27; D might be TRBD1 (6 bases). Trimming took 6 bases from V and 4 from J, leaving 12 bases between them. Germline V gives CDR1 MNHEY, CDR2 SMNVEV (reference sequence). The CDR3 is made up of 13 amino acids. CDR3: CASRGGQGYGYTF. CDR3 in DNA: TGTGCCAGCAGGGGGGGGCAGGGCTATGGCTACACCTTC.

The chain couples TRBV2 to TRBJ1-6; possible D gene TRBD1, 5 bases. CDR3 length: 14 residues. Germline V gene lookup returns CDR1 SNHLY and CDR2 FYNNEI. Trimming cost V 8 bases and J 6 bases, with 14 bases left between them. The CDR3 nucleotides read TGTGCCAGCCTGGACACCCTATTTAATTCACCCCTCCACTTT. It encodes CASLDTLFNSPLHF. Combining the CDR3 with reference TRBV2 and TRBJ1-6 gives the whole variable domain EPEVTQTPSHQVTQMGQEVILRCVPISNHLYFYWYRQILGQKVEFLVSFYNNEISEKSEIFDDQFSVERPDGSNFTLKIRSTKLEDSAMYFCASLDTLFNSPLHFGNGTRLTVT.

This clone occurred a few times. The CDR3 loop is CASSLSNRAIMNEQFF. The CDR3 DNA is TGTGCCAGCAGCTTGAGCAACAGGGCAATTATGAATGAGCAGTTCTTC. The chain carries TRBV7-8 and TRBJ2-1; a weak D match, TRBD1 (6 bases). Germline V gives CDR1 SGHVS, CDR2 FQNEAQ. The length of the CDR3 is 16 residues. V was cut by 3 bases and J by 7 bases, with 19 bases left in between.

The V call is TRBV19, the J call TRBJ2-1, with D possibly being TRBD2 (6 bases). This CDR3 contains 15 residues. V was trimmed by 6 bases and J by 4 bases, leaving 16 bases between them. Germline V gene lookup returns CDR1 LNHDA and CDR2 SQIVND (reference sequence). CDR3 loop: CASSAGTPQYNEQFF. In DNA, the CDR3 is TGTGCCAGTAGCGCCGGGACTCCACAATACAATGAGCAGTTCTTC.

The chain uses TRBV5-5 and TRBJ1-1; tentative D call: TRBD1 (6 bases). This CDR3 has 14 residues. Germline-derived CDR1 and CDR2 are SGHKS and YYEKEE (reference sequence). Trimming left V 2 bases short and J 2 bases short, with 10 bases between. In DNA, the CDR3 is TGTGCCAGCAGCTTCGGGACAAGTAACACTGAAGCTTTCTTT. This codes for CASSFGTSNTEAFF.

V and J are TRBV5-5 and TRBJ2-5, with D possibly TRBD2 on 7 matching bases. Trimming pared 4 bases from V and 1 base from J, leaving 17 bases between. CDR1 is SGHKS, CDR2 YYEKEE, per germline (reference sequence). The CDR3 has 16 residues. The CDR3 sequence: CASSRRGTIAQETQYF. Here the CDR3 DNA reads TGTGCCAGCAGCAGGCGGGGGACAATAGCCCAAGAGACCCAGTACTTC.

The genes are TRBV7-9 and TRBJ1-4; D gene unclear. The CDR3 consists of 14 residues. V was trimmed by 1 base and J by 8 bases, leaving 11 bases between them. Germline CDR1 SEHNR, CDR2 FQNEAQ (reference sequence). This CDR3 reads CASSLGAGREKLFF. For the CDR3, the DNA is TGTGCCAGCAGCTTAGGGGCGGGCCGGGAAAAACTGTTTTTT.

The chain has TRBV3-1 (or the pseudogene TRBV3-2) and TRBJ2-5; tentatively, D is TRBD1 (7 bases). V lost 3 bases to trimming and J lost 2 bases, with 19 bases between them. Per germline, CDR1 LGHDT and CDR2 YNNKEL (reference sequence). The CDR3 is 17 residues long. The CDR3 nucleotides read TGTGCCAGCAGCCATTGGGGCGCGGGACAGCAGCAAGAGACCCAGTACTTC. It encodes CASSHWGAGQQQETQYF.

This sequence joins TRBV7-2 and TRBJ1-6, with TRBD1 as a possible D gene (5 bases). The V gene's germline CDR1 is SGHTA and CDR2 FQGNSA. The CDR3 is 14 residues long. V gave up 5 bases and J gave up 7 bases, with 12 bases separating them. The CDR3 bases are TGTGCCAGCAGCGGGGGGGAATGGAATTCACCCCTCCACTTT. This translates into CASSGGEWNSPLHF.

The CDR3 DNA reads TGTGCCAGCAGTTACGGACTAGCGGGAGGTGAGGAGCAGTACTTC. This translates into CASSYGLAGGEEQYF. This chain links TRBV6-2 or TRBV6-3 with TRBJ2-7; 14 bases fit TRBD2. The trim removed 2 bases at V and 7 bases at J, leaving 4 bases unmatched. CDR3 length: 15 residues. In germline, CDR1 is MNHEY, CDR2 SVGEGT.

V is TRBV15 and J is TRBJ2-2; a possible D gene is TRBD2 (7 bases). Germline V gives CDR1 LNHNV, CDR2 YYDKDF (reference sequence). Trimming removed 6 bases from V and 9 bases from J, with 17 bases in between. This CDR3 comprises 14 residues. The CDR3, as DNA: TGTGCCACCAGGGGAGGGGGACTTTTTAGGGAGCTGTTTTTT. Its protein is CATRGGGLFRELFF.

The rearrangement uses TRBV7-2 and TRBJ2-7; 9 nucleotides align to TRBD2. Germline V gene data show CDR1 as SGHTA and CDR2 as FQGNSA. Unmatched junction bases numbered 8, after V lost 5 bases and J lost 0 bases. The CDR3 is 16 amino acids. Here the CDR3 reads CASSPGLAINSYEQYF. The DNA for the CDR3 is TGTGCCAGCAGCCCAGGACTAGCGATCAACTCCTACGAGCAGTACTTC.